This T cell receptor (beta chain) was identified during a study of T cells in Graves' hyperthyroidism and ophthalmopathy. Background on the study: Upon initial diagnosis and before any treatment, peripheral blood was collected.

Patients with uncontrolled infections, other autoimmune diseases, pregnancy or lactation were excluded. TCR beta CDR3 regions were amplified from RNA. Researchers ran a first-round RT-PCR on the TCR CDR3 using the HTBI primer set. TCRdb re-analysed the multiplex PCR reads in MiXCR, keeping a single row per CDR3 protein. The data show roughly 660,000 distinct CDR3 sequences, roughly 17% seen once. Germline V CDR1 and CDR2: SEHNR, FQNEAQ (reference sequence). V dropped 3 bases and J dropped 1; count of bases not matched to a gene: 3. There are 18 residues in the CDR3. The sequenced sample was blood. The TCR originated in a man aged 45-65 years with Graves' hyperthyroidism. This chain links TRBV7-9 with TRBJ2-4; 16 nucleotides agree with TRBD2. This CDR3 is CASSFGTSGRGAKNIQYF. The CDR3 DNA is TGTGCCAGCAGCTTTGGGACTAGCGGGAGGGGGGCCAAAAACATTCAGTACTTC.